This T cell receptor beta chain was captured by sequencing in a study of early T cells in non-severe SARS-CoV-2 infection. Losses at the gene ends were 4 bases for V and 10 bases for J; bases not matched to a gene: 8. The germline V gene has CDR1 MDHEN and CDR2 SYDVKM. This CDR3 has 15 amino acids. From the 5' RACE reads, TCRdb called clonotypes with MiXCR, one entry per CDR3 protein. Among about 77,000 distinct CDR3 sequences listed, 15% to 20% were seen once. This TCR was sampled from an adult who was a healthcare worker with PCR-confirmed SARS-CoV-2 infection or an uninfected control (not recorded which). The rearrangement joins TRBV28 to TRBJ2-1; TRBD2 agrees at 12 bases. The sample was whole blood. The CDR3 here is CASSSRTSGVGEQFF. The CDR3 DNA reads TGTGCCAGCAGTTCCCGGACTAGCGGGGTTGGAGAGCAGTTCTTC.